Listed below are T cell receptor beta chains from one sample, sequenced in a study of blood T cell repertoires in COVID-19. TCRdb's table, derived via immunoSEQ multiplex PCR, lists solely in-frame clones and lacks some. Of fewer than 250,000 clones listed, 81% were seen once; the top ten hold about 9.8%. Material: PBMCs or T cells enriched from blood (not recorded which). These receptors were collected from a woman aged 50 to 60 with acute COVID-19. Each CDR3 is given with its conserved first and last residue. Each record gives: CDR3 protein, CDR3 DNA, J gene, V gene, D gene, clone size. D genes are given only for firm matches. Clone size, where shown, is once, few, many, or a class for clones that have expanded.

CASSQDYMNTEAFF TGTGCCAGCAGCCAAGATTACATGAACACTGAAGCTTTCTTT TRBJ1-1 TRBV3-1/TRBV3-2 . .
CASTLDRGYGYTF TGTGCCAGCACTTTAGACAGGGGCTATGGCTACACCTTC TRBJ1-2 TRBV12-3/TRBV12-4 TRBD1 .
CASSKAVCRGHEQYF TGTGCCAGCAGCAAAGCGGTTTGCAGGGGCCACGAGCAGTACTTC TRBJ2-7 TRBV21-1 . .
CASSLANQGTYGYTF TGTGCCAGCAGCTTAGCTAATCAGGGAACCTATGGCTACACCTTC TRBJ1-2 TRBV7-9 . .
CAISEGAGALGEQYF TGTGCCATCAGTGAGGGGGCAGGGGCCCTGGGCGAGCAGTACTTC TRBJ2-7 TRBV10-3 . .
CASSQAPGTVSYNEQFF TGTGCCAGCAGCCAAGCCCCCGGGACAGTATCCTACAATGAGCAGTTCTTC TRBJ2-1 TRBV3-1/TRBV3-2 TRBD1 .
CASSYPERFYGYTF TGTGCCAGCAGTTACCCGGAGAGGTTCTATGGCTACACCTTC TRBJ1-2 TRBV6-2/TRBV6-3 . .
CASSLADKQETQYF TGTGCCAGCAGCCTGGCGGACAAGCAAGAGACCCAGTACTTC TRBJ2-5 TRBV7-9 . .
CASPGRTKHGYTF TGTGCCAGCCCGGGACGGACTAAACATGGCTACACCTTC TRBJ1-2 TRBV6-4 . once
CASSRQAGGTDTQYF TGTGCCAGTAGCCGCCAGGCGGGGGGCACAGATACGCAGTATTTT TRBJ2-3 TRBV19 TRBD2 .
CASSDRLAGGADTQYF TGTGCCAGCAGCGACCGACTAGCGGGAGGGGCAGATACGCAGTATTTT TRBJ2-3 TRBV7-3 TRBD2 .
CASSFRPGELFF TGCGCCAGCAGCTTCAGGCCCGGGGAGCTGTTTTTT TRBJ2-2 TRBV5-1 . once
CAWSRGQGNTEAFF TGTGCCTGGAGTAGGGGACAGGGGAACACTGAAGCTTTCTTT TRBJ1-1 TRBV30 TRBD1 .
CASSDQGVSNQPQHF TGTGCCAGCAGTGATCAGGGGGTTAGCAATCAGCCCCAGCATTTT TRBJ1-5 TRBV2 TRBD1 once
CATSDYSGETQYF TGTGCCACCAGTGATTATAGCGGGGAGACCCAGTACTTC TRBJ2-5 TRBV24-1 TRBD2 .
CASSHLGGRYEQYF TGTGCCAGCTCCCATCTAGGCGGGAGATACGAGCAGTACTTC TRBJ2-7 TRBV5-5 TRBD2 once
CASSLSRRVGSPLHF TGTGCCAGCAGTTTATCCCGGAGGGTCGGATCACCCCTCCACTTT TRBJ1-6 TRBV28 . .